The 8 T cell receptor beta chains reported below all come from one sample, sequenced in a study of blood T cell repertoires in COVID-19. This table comes from immunoSEQ multiplex PCR, and its TCRdb copy is limited to in-frame clones, with some not included. The table includes tens of thousands of clones, roughly 84% detected once. Input material: peripheral blood. The receptors were sampled from a man aged 50 to 59 with acute or convalescent COVID-19.

The CDR3 here is CAWSVGHSYNSPLHF. The DNA of the CDR3 is TGTGCCTGGAGTGTTGGCCACTCCTATAATTCACCCCTCCACTTT. The chain joins TRBV30 to TRBJ1-6; D gene ambiguous. Trimming removed 0 bases from V and 0 bases from J, with 6 bases in between. This CDR3 spans 15 amino acids. Germline V gene lookup returns CDR1 GTSNPN and CDR2 SVGIG (reference sequence). Based on the CDR3 plus reference TRBV30 and TRBJ1-6, the full variable domain is SQTIHQWPATLVQPVGSPLSLECTVEGTSNPNLYWYRQAAGRGLQLLFYSVGIGQISSEVPQNLSASRPQDRQFILSSKKLLLSDSGFYLCAWSVGHSYNSPLHFGNGTRLTVT.

The V and J genes are TRBV3-1 (or the pseudogene TRBV3-2) and TRBJ1-6; maybe TRBD1 (6 bases). The CDR3 extends over 13 amino acids. V was clipped by 3 bases and J by 12 bases, with 12 bases between them. CDR1 is LGHDT and CDR2 is YNNKEL in the germline V gene (reference sequence). The DNA for the CDR3 is TGTGCCAGCAGCCAGAACAAACAGGGACCCCTCCACTTT. Protein product: CASSQNKQGPLHF.

This clone has just one count. The CDR3 nucleotides read TGTGCCTGGTCCTGGGGACTAGCGGGAGGCAATGAGCAGTTCTTC. It specifies CAWSWGLAGGNEQFF. The chain is built from TRBV30 and TRBJ2-1, with 15 bases that match TRBD2. The J segment lost 6 bases and the V segment lost 5 bases, leaving 5 bases of the junction unmatched. CDR3 length equals 15 residues. Germline CDR1 is GTSNPN and CDR2 is SVGIG (reference sequence). The full variable domain, rest sourced from reference TRBV30 and TRBJ2-1, is SQTIHQWPATLVQPVGSPLSLECTVEGTSNPNLYWYRQAAGRGLQLLFYSVGIGQISSEVPQNLSASRPQDRQFILSSKKLLLSDSGFYLCAWSWGLAGGNEQFFGPGTRLTVL.

This sequence joins TRBV5-1 and TRBJ1-1; 8 nucleotides match TRBD1. Germline CDR1 reads SGHRS; CDR2 reads YFSETQ. J gave up 1 base and V 4 bases, and 9 bases lay outside the gene matches. The CDR3 has 16 amino acids. CDR3 loop: CASSLNPGTGNTEAFF. CDR3 sequence (DNA): TGCGCCAGCAGCCTCAACCCCGGGACAGGGAACACTGAAGCTTTCTTT.

The chain couples TRBV2 to TRBJ2-1; TRBD1 matches at 9 bases. Germline loops: CDR1 SNHLY, CDR2 FYNNEI. Trimming at V came to 10 bases and at J to 8 bases, leaving 12 bases not matched to a gene. CDR3 length: 14 amino acids. CDR3 region: CATSTGTGGDEQFF. DNA of the CDR3: TGTGCCACTTCGACCGGTACAGGGGGCGATGAGCAGTTCTTC.

This rearrangement joins TRBV14 to TRBJ1-4; TRBD1 matches at 8 bases. The CDR3 covers 15 residues. V was pared by 4 bases and J by 8 bases, with 9 bases of the junction left unmatched. Germline CDR1 reads SGHDN; CDR2 reads FVKESK. Here the CDR3 DNA reads TGTGCCAGCAGCCCAGGGGGCGTAAGGGGCGAAAAACTGTTTTTT. Translation gives CASSPGGVRGEKLFF.

V gene TRBV6-6 combines with J gene TRBJ1-2; a possible D gene is TRBD1 (5 bases). The CDR3 length is 14 residues. V was cut by 6 bases and J by 0 bases, with 11 bases left in between. The germline gives CDR1 MNHNY, CDR2 SVGAGI (reference sequence). CDR3 region: CASRNRNPNYGYTF. The DNA of the CDR3 is TGTGCCAGCAGGAACAGGAACCCTAACTATGGCTACACCTTC.

In regard to this clone: Other DNA sequences from this sample encode an identical CDR3 as well. The chain uses TRBV2 and TRBJ1-1; D is ambiguous. This CDR3 is built from 13 residues. Germline-derived CDR1 and CDR2 are SNHLY and FYNNEI. V shed 6 bases and J shed 0 bases, with 8 bases lying between them. The CDR3 is CASSDTMNTEAFF. In DNA form, the CDR3 reads TGTGCCAGCAGCGACACGATGAACACTGAAGCTTTCTTT.